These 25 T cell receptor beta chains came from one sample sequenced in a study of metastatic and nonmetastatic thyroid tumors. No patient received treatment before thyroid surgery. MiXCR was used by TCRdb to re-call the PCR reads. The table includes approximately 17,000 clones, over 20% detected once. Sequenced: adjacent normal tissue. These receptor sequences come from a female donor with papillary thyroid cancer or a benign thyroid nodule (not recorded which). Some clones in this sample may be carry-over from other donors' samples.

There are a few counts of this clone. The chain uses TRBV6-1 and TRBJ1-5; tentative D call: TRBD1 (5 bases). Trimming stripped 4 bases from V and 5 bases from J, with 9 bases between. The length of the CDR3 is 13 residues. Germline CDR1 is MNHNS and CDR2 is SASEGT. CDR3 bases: TGTGCCAGCAGTGTACAGGAATATCAGCCCCAGCATTTT. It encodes CASSVQEYQPQHF.

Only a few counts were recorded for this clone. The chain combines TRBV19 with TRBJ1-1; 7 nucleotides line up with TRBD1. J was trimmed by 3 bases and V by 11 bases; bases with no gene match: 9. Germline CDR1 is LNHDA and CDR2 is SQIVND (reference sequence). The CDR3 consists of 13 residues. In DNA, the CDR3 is TGTGCCTCAAAGCCGGGACAGCACACTGAAGCTTTCTTT. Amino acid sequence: CASKPGQHTEAFF.

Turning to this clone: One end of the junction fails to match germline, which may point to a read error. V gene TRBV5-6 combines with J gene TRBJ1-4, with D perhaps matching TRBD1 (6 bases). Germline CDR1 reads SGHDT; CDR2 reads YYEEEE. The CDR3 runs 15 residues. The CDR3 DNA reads TGTGCCAGCAGCTTGGAAACAGGGAGGGGTGAAAAACCGTTTTTT. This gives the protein CASSLETGRGEKPFF.

The CDR3 sequence: CSAWGTRETYEQYF. The CDR3 coding sequence is TGCAGTGCTTGGGGGACGCGGGAAACCTACGAGCAGTACTTC. The chain recombines TRBV20-1 with TRBJ2-7, with TRBD2 as a possible D gene (6 bases). The CDR3 loop spans 14 amino acids. Germline V gene lookup returns CDR1 DFQATT and CDR2 SNEGSKA (reference sequence). Trimming left V 5 bases short and J 2 bases short, with 16 bases between.

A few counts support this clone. CDR3 loop: CASSLYTPGVWGGYTF. The CDR3, as DNA: TGTGCCAGCAGTTTATACACCCCAGGGGTTTGGGGGGGCTACACCTTC. The chain joins TRBV27 to TRBJ1-2; a weak D match, TRBD1 (6 bases). The CDR3 totals 16 residues. Germline V lookup: CDR1 MNHEY, CDR2 SMNVEV (reference sequence). Trimming took 1 base from V and 8 from J, leaving 20 bases between them.

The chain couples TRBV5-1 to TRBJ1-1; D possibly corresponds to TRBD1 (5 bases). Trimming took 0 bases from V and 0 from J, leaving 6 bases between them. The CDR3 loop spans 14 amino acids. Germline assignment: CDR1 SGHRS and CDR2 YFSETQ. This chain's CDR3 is CASSLDRLNTEAFF. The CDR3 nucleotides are TGCGCCAGCAGCTTGGACAGGTTGAACACTGAAGCTTTCTTT.

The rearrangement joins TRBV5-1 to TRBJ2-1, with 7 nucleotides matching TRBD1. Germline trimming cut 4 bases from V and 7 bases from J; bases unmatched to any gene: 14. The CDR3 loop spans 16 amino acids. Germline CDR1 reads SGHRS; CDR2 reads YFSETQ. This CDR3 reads CASSPGTASKGNEQFF. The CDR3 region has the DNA TGCGCCAGCAGCCCGGGGACAGCCTCTAAGGGGAATGAGCAGTTCTTC.

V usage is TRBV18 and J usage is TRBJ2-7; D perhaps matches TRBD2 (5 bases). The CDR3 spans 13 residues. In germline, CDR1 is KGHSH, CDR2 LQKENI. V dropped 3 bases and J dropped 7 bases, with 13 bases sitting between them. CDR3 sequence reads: CASSPAPPGEQYF. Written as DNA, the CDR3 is TGTGCCAGCTCACCCGCCCCACCGGGAGAGCAGTACTTC.

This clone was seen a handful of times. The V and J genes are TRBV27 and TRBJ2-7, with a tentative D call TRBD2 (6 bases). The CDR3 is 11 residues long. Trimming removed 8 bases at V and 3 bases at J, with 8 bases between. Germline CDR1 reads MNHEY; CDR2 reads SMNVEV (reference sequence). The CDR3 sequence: CASRRGYEQYF. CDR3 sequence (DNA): TGTGCCAGCCGGAGGGGCTACGAGCAGTACTTC.

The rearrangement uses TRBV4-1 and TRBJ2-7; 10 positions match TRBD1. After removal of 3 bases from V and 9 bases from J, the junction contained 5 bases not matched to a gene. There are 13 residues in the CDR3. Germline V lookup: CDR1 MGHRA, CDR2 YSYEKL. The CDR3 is CASSQRDRGVQYF. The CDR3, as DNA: TGCGCCAGCAGCCAGAGGGACAGGGGAGTGCAGTACTTC.

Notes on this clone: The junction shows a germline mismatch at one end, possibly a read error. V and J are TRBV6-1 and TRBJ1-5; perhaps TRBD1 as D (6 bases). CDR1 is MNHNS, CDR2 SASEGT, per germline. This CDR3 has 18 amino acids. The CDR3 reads CASSQAGETFYSNQPQHF. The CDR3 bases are TGTGCCAGCAGTCAAGCAGGGGAAACTTTTTATAGCAATCAGCCCCAGCATTTT.

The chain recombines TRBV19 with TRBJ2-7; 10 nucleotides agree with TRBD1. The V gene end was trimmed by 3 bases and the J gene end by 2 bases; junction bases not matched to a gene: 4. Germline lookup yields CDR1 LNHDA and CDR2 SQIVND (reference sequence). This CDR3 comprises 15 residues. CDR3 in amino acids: CASSIGQGGTYEQYF. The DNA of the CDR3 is TGTGCCAGTAGTATCGGACAGGGGGGAACCTACGAGCAGTACTTC.

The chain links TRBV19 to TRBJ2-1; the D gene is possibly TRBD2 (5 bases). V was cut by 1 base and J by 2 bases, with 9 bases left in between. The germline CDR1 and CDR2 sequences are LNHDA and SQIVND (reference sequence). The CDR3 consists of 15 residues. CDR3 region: CASSIGTWTYNEQFF. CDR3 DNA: TGTGCCAGTAGTATAGGGACTTGGACCTACAATGAGCAGTTCTTC.

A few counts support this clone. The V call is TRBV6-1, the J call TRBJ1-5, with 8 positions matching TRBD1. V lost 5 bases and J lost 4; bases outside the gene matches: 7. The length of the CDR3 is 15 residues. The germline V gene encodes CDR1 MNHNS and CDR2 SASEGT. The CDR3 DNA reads TGTGCCAGCAGTCGCCGGACAGGGTATAATCAGCCCCAGCATTTT. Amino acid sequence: CASSRRTGYNQPQHF.

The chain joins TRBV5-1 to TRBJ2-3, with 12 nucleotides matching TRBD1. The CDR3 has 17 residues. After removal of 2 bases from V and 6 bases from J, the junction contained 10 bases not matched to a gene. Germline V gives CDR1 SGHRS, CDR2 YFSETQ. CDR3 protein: CASSFVTGTGGFDTQYF. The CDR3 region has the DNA TGCGCCAGCAGCTTCGTCACCGGGACAGGGGGCTTCGATACGCAGTATTTT.

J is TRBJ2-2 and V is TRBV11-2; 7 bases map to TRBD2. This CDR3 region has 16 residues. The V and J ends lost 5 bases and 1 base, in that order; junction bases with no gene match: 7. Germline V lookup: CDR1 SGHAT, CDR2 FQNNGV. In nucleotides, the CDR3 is TGTGCCAGCAGCCGCAGCGGGGCGGTGAACACCGGGGAGCTGTTTTTT. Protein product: CASSRSGAVNTGELFF.

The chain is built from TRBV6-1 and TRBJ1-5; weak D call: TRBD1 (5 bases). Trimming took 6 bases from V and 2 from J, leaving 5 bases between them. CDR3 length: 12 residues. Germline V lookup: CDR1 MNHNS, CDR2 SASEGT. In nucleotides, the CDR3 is TGTGCCAGCAGACAGGGCAATCAGCCCCAGCATTTT. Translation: CASRQGNQPQHF.

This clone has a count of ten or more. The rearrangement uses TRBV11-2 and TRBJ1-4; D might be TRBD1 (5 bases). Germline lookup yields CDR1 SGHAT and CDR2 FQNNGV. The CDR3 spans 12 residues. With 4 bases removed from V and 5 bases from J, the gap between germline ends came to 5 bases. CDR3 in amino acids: CASSWDNEKLFF. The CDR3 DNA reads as TGTGCCAGCAGCTGGGACAATGAAAAACTGTTTTTT.

The CDR3 DNA follows: TGTGCCAGCAGGCTAGCGCCTAGCACAGATACGCAGTATTTT. Translated: CASRLAPSTDTQYF. This rearrangement joins TRBV2 to TRBJ2-3; a weak D match, TRBD2 (6 bases). Germline loops: CDR1 SNHLY, CDR2 FYNNEI. The CDR3 length is 14 residues. V was cut by 6 bases and J by 0 bases, with 10 bases left in between.

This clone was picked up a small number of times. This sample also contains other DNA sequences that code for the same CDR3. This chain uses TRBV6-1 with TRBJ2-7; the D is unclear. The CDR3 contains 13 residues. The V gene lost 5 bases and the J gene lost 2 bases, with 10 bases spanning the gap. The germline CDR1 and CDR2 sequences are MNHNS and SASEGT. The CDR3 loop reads CASSLGPTYEQYF. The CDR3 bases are TGTGCCAGCAGTTTAGGGCCCACCTACGAGCAGTACTTC.

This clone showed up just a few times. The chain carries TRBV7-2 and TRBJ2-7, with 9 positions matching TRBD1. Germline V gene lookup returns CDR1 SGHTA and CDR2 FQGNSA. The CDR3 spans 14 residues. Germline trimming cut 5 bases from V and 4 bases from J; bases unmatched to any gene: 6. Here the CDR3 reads CASSIKTGGYEQYF. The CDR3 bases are TGTGCCAGCAGCATCAAGACAGGGGGATACGAGCAGTACTTC.

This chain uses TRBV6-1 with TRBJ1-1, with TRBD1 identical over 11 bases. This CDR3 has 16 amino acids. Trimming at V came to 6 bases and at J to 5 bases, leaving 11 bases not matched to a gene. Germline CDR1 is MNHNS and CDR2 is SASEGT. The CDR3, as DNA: TGTGCCAGCAGGGGTTGGGACAGGGGGGCAAATACTGAAGCTTTCTTT. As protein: CASRGWDRGANTEAFF.

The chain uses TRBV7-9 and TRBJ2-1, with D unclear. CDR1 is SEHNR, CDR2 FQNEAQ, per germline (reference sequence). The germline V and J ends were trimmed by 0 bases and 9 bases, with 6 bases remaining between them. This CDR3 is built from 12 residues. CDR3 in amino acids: CASSLARGEQFF. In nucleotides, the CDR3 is TGTGCCAGCAGCTTAGCGCGAGGTGAGCAGTTCTTC. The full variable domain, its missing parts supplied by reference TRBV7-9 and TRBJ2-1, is DTGVSQNPRHKITKRGQNVTFRCDPISEHNRLYWYRQTLGQGPEFLTYFQNEAQLEKSRLLSDRFSAERPKGSFSTLEIQRTEQGDSAMYLCASSLARGEQFFGPGTRLTVL.

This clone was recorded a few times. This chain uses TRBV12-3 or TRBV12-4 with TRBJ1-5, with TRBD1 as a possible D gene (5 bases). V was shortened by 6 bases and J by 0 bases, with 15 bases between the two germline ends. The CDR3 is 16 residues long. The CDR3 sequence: CASSTQGPYSNQPQHF. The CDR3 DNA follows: TGTGCCAGCAGCACCCAGGGCCCCTATAGCAATCAGCCCCAGCATTTT.

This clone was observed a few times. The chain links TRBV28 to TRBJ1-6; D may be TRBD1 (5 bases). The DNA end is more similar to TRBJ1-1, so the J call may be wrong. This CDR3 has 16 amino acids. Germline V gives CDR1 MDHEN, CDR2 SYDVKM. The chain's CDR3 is CASSLEGLRQLKSAFF. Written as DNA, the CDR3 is TGTGCCAGCAGTCTAGAGGGGCTAAGACAGTTGAAATCAGCTTTCTTT.